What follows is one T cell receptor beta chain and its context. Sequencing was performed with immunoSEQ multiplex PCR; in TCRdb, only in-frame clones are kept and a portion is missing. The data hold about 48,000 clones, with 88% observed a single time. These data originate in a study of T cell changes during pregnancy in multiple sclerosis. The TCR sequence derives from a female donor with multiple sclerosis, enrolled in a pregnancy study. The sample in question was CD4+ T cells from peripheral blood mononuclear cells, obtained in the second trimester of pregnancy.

The DNA of the CDR3 is TGTGCCAGCAGCCGCACCGGGACAGGGTCCTACGAGCAGTACTTC. As protein: CASSRTGTGSYEQYF. The chain couples TRBV4-2 to TRBJ2-7, with 9 bases identical to TRBD1. With 4 bases clipped from V and 1 base from J, the junction kept 5 bases outside the gene matches. This CDR3 contains 15 residues. Germline V gene sequence: CDR1 LGHNA, CDR2 YNFKEQ.